This T cell receptor (beta chain) was retrieved from a study of T cell responses to AZD1222 COVID-19 vaccine. Turning to the study itself: The analysis combined second doses at about 4 or about 12 weeks. General study findings and limits: With dominance at 160-218 and 743-854, vaccine-associated CD4 TCRs spanned spike. Baseline serology detected seropositivity in only a handful of AZD1222 recipients.

The CDR3 has 14 amino acids. Trimming stripped 7 bases from V and 6 bases from J, with 13 bases between. Germline V gene sequence: CDR1 LGHDT, CDR2 YNNKEL (reference sequence). Points on this clone: Its antigen is undetermined.

The table came from immunoSEQ multiplex PCR; TCRdb's copy has only in-frame clones and leaves some out. There are 100,000 to 150,000 clones in the sample; approximately 85% occur only once, and around 6.2% lies in the top ten. The chain joins TRBV3-1 (or the pseudogene TRBV3-2) to TRBJ1-6, with unresolved D. The receptor was isolated from an adult in good health. Sequencing used peripheral blood, obtained on day 0 of AZD1222 vaccination. The CDR3 DNA sequence: TGTGCCAGCACCGAAAGCAGGATTAATTCACCCCTCCACTTT. Its protein is CASTESRINSPLHF.